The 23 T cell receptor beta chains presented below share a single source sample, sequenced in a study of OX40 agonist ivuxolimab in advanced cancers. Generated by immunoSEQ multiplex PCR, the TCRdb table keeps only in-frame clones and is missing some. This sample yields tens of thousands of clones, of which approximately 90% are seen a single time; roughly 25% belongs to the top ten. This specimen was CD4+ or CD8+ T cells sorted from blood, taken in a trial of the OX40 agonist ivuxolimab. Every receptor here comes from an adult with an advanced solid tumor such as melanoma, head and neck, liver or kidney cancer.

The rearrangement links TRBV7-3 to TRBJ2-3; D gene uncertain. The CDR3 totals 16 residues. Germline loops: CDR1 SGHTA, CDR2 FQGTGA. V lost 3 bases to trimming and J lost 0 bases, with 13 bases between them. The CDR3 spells CASSFTGSSSTDTQYF. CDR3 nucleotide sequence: TGTGCCAGCAGCTTTACCGGGTCCTCTAGCACAGATACGCAGTATTTT.

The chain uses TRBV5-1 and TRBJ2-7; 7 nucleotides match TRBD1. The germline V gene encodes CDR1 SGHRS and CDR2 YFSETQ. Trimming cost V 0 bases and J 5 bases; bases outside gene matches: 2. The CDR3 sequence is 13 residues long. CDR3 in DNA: TGCGCCAGCAGCTTGGGACAGGGAGACGAGCAGTACTTC. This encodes CASSLGQGDEQYF.

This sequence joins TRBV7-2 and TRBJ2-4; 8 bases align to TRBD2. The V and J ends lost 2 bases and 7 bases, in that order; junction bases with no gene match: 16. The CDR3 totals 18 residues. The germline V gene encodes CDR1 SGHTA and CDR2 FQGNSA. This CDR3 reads CASSLRGRDTIAGNIQYF. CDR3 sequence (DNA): TGTGCCAGCAGCTTAAGGGGTAGGGACACTATAGCGGGGAACATTCAGTACTTC.

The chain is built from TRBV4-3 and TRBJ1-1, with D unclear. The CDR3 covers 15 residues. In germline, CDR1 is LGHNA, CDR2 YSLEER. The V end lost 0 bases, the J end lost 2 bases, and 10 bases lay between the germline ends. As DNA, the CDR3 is TGCGCCAGCAGCCAAGATCGAGGCGGCAACACTGAAGCTTTCTTT. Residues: CASSQDRGGNTEAFF.

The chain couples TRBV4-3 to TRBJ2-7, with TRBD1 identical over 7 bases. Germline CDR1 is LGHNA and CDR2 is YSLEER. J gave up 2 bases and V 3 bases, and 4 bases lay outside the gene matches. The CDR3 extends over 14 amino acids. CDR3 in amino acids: CASSHRTGAYEQYF. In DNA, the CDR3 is TGCGCCAGCAGCCATCGAACAGGGGCCTACGAGCAGTACTTC.

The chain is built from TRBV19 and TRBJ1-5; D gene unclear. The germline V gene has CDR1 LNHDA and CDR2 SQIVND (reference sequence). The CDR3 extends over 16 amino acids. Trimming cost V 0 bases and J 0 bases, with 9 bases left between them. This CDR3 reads CASSIERTNSNQPQHF. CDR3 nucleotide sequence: TGTGCCAGTAGTATAGAACGCACCAATAGCAATCAGCCCCAGCATTTT. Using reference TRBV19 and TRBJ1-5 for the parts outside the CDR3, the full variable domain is DGGITQSPKYLFRKEGQNVTLSCEQNLNHDAMYWYRQDPGQGLRLIYYSQIVNDFQKGDIAEGYSVSREKKESFPLTVTSAQKNPTAFYLCASSIERTNSNQPQHFGDGTRLSIL.

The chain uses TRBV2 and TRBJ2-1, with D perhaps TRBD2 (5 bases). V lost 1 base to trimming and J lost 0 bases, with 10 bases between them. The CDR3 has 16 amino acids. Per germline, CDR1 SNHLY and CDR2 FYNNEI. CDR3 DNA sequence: TGTGCCAGCAGTGAAGGGGAGAAGAGCTCCTACAATGAGCAGTTCTTC. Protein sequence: CASSEGEKSSYNEQFF.

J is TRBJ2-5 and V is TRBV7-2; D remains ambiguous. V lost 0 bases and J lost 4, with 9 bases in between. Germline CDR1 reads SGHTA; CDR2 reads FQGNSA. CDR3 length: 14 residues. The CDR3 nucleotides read TGTGCCAGCAGCTTAGCGGTCCCCGGAGAGACCCAGTACTTC. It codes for CASSLAVPGETQYF.

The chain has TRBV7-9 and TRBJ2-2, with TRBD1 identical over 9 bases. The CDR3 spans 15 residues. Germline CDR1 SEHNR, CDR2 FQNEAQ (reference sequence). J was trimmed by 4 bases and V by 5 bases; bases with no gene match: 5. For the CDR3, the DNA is TGTGCCAGCAGCGGTACAGGGGGCCTCACCGGGGAGCTGTTTTTT. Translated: CASSGTGGLTGELFF. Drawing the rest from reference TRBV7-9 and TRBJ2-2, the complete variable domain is DTGVSQNPRHKITKRGQNVTFRCDPISEHNRLYWYRQTLGQGPEFLTYFQNEAQLEKSRLLSDRFSAERPKGSFSTLEIQRTEQGDSAMYLCASSGTGGLTGELFFGEGSRLTVL.

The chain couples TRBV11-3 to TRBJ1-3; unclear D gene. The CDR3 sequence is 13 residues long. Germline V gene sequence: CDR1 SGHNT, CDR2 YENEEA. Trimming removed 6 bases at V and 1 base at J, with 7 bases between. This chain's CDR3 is CASSRSSGNTIYF. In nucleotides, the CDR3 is TGTGCCAGCAGTCGCTCTTCTGGAAACACCATATATTTT.

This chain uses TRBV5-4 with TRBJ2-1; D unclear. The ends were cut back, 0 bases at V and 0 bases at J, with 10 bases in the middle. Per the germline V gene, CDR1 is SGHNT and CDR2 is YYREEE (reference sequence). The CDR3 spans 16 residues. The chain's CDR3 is CASSLAGGSSYNEQFF. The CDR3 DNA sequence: TGTGCCAGCAGCTTGGCCGGCGGAAGCTCCTACAATGAGCAGTTCTTC.

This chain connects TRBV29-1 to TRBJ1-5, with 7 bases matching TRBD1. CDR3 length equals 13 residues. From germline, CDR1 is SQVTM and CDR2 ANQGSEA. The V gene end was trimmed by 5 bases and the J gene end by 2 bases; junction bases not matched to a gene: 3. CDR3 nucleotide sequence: TGCAGCGTTTCGCAGGGGGGCAATCAGCCCCAGCATTTT. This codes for CSVSQGGNQPQHF.

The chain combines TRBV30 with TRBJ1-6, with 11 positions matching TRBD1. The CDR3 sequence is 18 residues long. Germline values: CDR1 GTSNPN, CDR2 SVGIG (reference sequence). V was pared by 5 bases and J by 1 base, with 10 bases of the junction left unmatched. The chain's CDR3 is CAWLRDRGKNSYNSPLHF. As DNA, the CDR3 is TGTGCCTGGCTCCGGGACAGGGGGAAGAATTCCTATAATTCACCCCTCCACTTT.

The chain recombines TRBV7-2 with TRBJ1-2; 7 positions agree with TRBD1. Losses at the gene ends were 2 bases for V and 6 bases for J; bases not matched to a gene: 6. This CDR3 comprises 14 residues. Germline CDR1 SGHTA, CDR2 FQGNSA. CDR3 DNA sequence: TGTGCCAGCAGCTTACCCGGGACAGAAGATGGCTACACCTTC. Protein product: CASSLPGTEDGYTF.

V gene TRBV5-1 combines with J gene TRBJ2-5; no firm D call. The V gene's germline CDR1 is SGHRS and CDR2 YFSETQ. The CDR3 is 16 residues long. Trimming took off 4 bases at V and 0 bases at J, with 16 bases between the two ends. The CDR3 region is CASSPFRDPNQETQYF. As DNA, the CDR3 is TGCGCCAGCAGCCCTTTTCGAGACCCCAACCAAGAGACCCAGTACTTC.

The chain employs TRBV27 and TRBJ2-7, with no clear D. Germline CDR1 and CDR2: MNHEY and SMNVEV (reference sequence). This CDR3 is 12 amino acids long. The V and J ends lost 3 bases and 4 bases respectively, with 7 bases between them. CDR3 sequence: CASSFQGYEQYF. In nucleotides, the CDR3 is TGTGCCAGCAGTTTTCAAGGATACGAGCAGTACTTC.

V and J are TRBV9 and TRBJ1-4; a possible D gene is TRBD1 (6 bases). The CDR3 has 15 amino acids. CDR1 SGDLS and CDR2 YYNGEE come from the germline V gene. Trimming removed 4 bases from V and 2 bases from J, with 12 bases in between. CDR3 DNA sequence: TGTGCCAGCAGCACCCGCAGGGGCACTAATGAAAAACTGTTTTTT. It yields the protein CASSTRRGTNEKLFF.

CDR3 sequence reads: CASSYFAGEETQYF. The CDR3 nucleotides are TGTGCCAGCAGTTACTTCGCGGGAGAAGAGACCCAGTACTTC. The rearrangement joins TRBV6-6 to TRBJ2-5, with 7 bases fitting TRBD2. The trim removed 1 base at V and 3 bases at J, leaving 2 bases unmatched. The CDR3 totals 14 residues. Germline CDR1 and CDR2: MNHNY and SVGAGI (reference sequence).

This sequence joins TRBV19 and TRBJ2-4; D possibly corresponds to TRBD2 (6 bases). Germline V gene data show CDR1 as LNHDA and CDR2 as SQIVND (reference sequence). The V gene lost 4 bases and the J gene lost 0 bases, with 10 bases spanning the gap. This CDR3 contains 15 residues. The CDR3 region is CASSNGGPAKNIQYF. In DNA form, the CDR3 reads TGTGCCAGTAGTAACGGGGGTCCAGCCAAAAACATTCAGTACTTC.

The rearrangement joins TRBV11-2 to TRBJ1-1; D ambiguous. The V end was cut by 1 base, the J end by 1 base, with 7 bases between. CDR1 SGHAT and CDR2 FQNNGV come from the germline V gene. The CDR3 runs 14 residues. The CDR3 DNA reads TGTGCCAGCAGCTTAGCACAGCCGAACACTGAAGCTTTCTTT. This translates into CASSLAQPNTEAFF.

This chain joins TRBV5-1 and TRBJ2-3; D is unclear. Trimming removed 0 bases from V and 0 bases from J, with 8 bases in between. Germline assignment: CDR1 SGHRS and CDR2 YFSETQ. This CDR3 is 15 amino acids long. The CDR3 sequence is CASSLGITSTDTQYF. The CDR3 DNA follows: TGCGCCAGCAGCTTGGGTATTACTAGCACAGATACGCAGTATTTT.

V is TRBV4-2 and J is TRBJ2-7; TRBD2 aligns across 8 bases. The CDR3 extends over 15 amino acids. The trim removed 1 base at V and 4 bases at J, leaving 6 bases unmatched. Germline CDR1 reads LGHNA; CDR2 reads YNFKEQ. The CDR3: CASSQGLAGIYEQYF. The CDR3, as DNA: TGTGCCAGCAGCCAAGGCCTAGCGGGCATATACGAGCAGTACTTC.

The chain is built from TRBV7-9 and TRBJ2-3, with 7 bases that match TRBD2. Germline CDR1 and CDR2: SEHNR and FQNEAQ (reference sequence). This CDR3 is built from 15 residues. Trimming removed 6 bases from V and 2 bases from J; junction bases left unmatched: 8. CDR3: CASRRIRGVTDTQYF. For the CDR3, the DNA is TGTGCCAGCAGGAGGATCCGGGGGGTCACAGATACGCAGTATTTT.